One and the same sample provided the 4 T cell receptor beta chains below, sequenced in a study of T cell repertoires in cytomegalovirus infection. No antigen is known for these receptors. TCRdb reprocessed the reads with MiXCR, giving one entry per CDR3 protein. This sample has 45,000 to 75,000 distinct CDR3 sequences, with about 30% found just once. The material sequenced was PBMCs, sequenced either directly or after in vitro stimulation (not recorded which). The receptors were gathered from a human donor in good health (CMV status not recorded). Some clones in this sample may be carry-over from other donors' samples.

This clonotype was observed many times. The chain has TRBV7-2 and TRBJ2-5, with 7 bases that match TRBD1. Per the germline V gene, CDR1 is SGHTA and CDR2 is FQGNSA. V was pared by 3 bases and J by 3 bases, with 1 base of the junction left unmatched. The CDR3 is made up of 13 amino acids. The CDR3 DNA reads TGTGCCAGCAGCTTCGACAGGGAAGAGACCCAGTACTTC. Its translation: CASSFDREETQYF.

CDR3 sequence reads: CASSLEREAFF. CDR3 nucleotides: TGTGCCAGCAGCTTAGAGCGTGAAGCTTTCTTT. This chain uses TRBV7-9 with TRBJ1-1; no definite D call. The CDR3 runs to 11 residues. The V end lost 1 base, the J end lost 7 bases, and 4 bases lay between the germline ends. Germline V gives CDR1 SEHNR, CDR2 FQNEAQ (reference sequence).

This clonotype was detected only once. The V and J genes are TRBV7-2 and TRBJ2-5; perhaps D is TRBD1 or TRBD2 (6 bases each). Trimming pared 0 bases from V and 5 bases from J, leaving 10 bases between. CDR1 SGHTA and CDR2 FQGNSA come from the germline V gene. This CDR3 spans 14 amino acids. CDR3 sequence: CASSLAGGLETQYF. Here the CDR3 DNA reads TGTGCCAGCAGCTTAGCCGGGGGCTTGGAGACCCAGTACTTC.

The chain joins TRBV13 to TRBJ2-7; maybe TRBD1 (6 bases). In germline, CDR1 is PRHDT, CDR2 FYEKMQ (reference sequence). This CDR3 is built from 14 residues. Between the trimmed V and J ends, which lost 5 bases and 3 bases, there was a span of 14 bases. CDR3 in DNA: TGTGCCAGCAGCCCAAGGACAGCCCTCTACGAGCAGTACTTC. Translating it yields CASSPRTALYEQYF.